This TCR beta chain originates from a study of shared clonotypes between healthy human individuals. Original methodology: ImmunoSEQ gave junction-only sequences without quality scores, so filtering differed. Repertoires were generated with immunoSEQ multiplex PCR, while TCRdb's copy carries only in-frame clones and drops some. V and J calls and clone size come straight from that table; D and trimming were deduced from the DNA. The sample lists some 530,000 clones, 60% to 80% occurring once. Specimen: PBMCs. The TCR comes from a woman in her thirties or forties in good health. Some clones in this sample may be carry-over from other donors' samples.

For the CDR3, the DNA is TGTGCCAGCAGCCCGACCCCTAGCACAGATACGCAGTATTTT. It specifies CASSPTPSTDTQYF. This rearrangement joins TRBV11-3 to TRBJ2-3; D uncertain. Trimming removed 5 bases at V and 0 bases at J, with 9 bases between. Germline loops: CDR1 SGHNT, CDR2 YENEEA. The CDR3 totals 14 residues. Full variable domain (missing parts from reference TRBV11-3 and TRBJ2-3): EAGVVQSPRYKIIEKKQPVAFWCNPISGHNTLYWYLQNLGQGPELLIRYENEEAVDDSQLPKDRFSAERLKGVDSTLKIQPAELGDSAVYLCASSPTPSTDTQYFGPGTRLTVL.